These 21 T cell receptor beta chains were all obtained from the same sample, sequenced in a study of T cells in Graves' hyperthyroidism and ophthalmopathy. TCR beta CDR3 sequences were amplified from RNA transcripts. A set of HTBI primers served as the primers for a first-round RT-PCR of the TCR CDR3. Via MiXCR, TCRdb re-called the multiplex PCR reads, giving one row per CDR3 protein. The sample shows about 360,000 distinct CDR3 sequences, roughly 13% of them seen only once. Sequencing was carried out using blood. The receptors were sampled from a woman aged 18 to 35 with Graves' hyperthyroidism.

This clonotype has ten or more counts. J is TRBJ2-3 and V is TRBV2; the D is unclear. Trimming took off 6 bases at V and 2 bases at J, with 15 bases between the two ends. Germline values: CDR1 SNHLY, CDR2 FYNNEI. This CDR3 is built from 15 residues. In DNA form, the CDR3 reads TGTGCCAGCAGCGAACTTCGGACCTACACAGATACGCAGTATTTT. Its protein is CASSELRTYTDTQYF.

This clonotype was picked up many times. This chain connects TRBV2 to TRBJ1-5; tentatively, D is TRBD1 (5 bases). This CDR3 has 13 residues. CDR1 is SNHLY, CDR2 FYNNEI, per germline. Trimming pared 5 bases from V and 2 bases from J, leaving 7 bases between. The CDR3 DNA sequence: TGTGCCAGCAGTCGGGACGGCAATCAGCCCCAGCATTTT. Amino acids: CASSRDGNQPQHF.

This clonotype was seen once. This chain uses TRBV7-9 with TRBJ2-1; no clear D gene. CDR3 length: 11 amino acids. Germline V lookup: CDR1 SEHNR, CDR2 FQNEAQ (reference sequence). The V and J ends lost 1 base and 12 bases respectively, with 7 bases between them. CDR3 residues: CASSLEAMQFF. The CDR3 DNA follows: TGTGCCAGCAGCTTAGAAGCTATGCAGTTCTTC.

DNA for the CDR3: TGTGCCACCAGTTCGGGGCCGAACACTGAAGCTTTCTTT. Protein product: CATSSGPNTEAFF. This sequence joins TRBV24-1 and TRBJ1-1, with TRBD1 as a possible D gene (5 bases). The germline V gene encodes CDR1 KGHDR and CDR2 SFDVKD. There are 13 residues in the CDR3. V was clipped by 6 bases and J by 1 base, with 8 bases between them.

This clonotype was counted between two and nine times. Since a much larger clone is just one base distant, this may be a read error. V is TRBV2 and J is TRBJ1-2, with 9 bases fitting TRBD1. This CDR3 region has 15 residues. The germline V gene has CDR1 SNHLY and CDR2 FYNNEI. DNA for the CDR3: TGTGCCAGCAGTCAAGAACAGGGGGCTAACTATGGCTGCACCTTC. Its protein product is CASSQEQGANYGCTF.

The chain carries TRBV2 and TRBJ2-1; possibly TRBD1 for D (6 bases). The CDR3 has 14 amino acids. Germline assignment: CDR1 SNHLY and CDR2 FYNNEI. V was clipped by 4 bases and J by 8 bases, with 15 bases between them. CDR3 DNA sequence: TGTGCCAGCAGTGTCAGGGGTTCTACCGATGAGCAGTTCTTC. Amino acids: CASSVRGSTDEQFF.

This clonotype turned up a few times. V gene TRBV14 combines with J gene TRBJ1-2; TRBD1 might be the D (5 bases). V lost 3 bases and J 8 bases, leaving 25 bases between the germline ends. The V gene's germline CDR1 is SGHDN and CDR2 FVKESK. The CDR3 sequence is 17 residues long. The CDR3, as DNA: TGTGCCAGCAGCCATCGTTGGGGGGTCGGGCTTGATGACGGCTACACCTTC. Protein: CASSHRWGVGLDDGYTF.

The genes are TRBV20-1 and TRBJ1-5; 7 nucleotides agree with TRBD1. In germline, CDR1 is DFQATT, CDR2 SNEGSKA (reference sequence). The J segment lost 4 bases and the V segment lost 7 bases, leaving 7 bases of the junction unmatched. The CDR3 runs 13 residues. As DNA, the CDR3 is TGCAGTGTTCCGGGACAGCCTAATCAGCCCCAGCATTTT. As protein: CSVPGQPNQPQHF.

This clonotype was counted many times. The chain has TRBV15 and TRBJ1-4; 9 positions agree with TRBD1. There are 16 residues in the CDR3. The germline V gene encodes CDR1 LNHNV and CDR2 YYDKDF (reference sequence). V shed 0 bases, J shed 9 bases, and the junction held 8 bases outside the gene matches. Here the CDR3 reads CATSREGSGQGKKLFF. CDR3 DNA sequence: TGTGCCACCAGCAGAGAGGGTTCGGGACAGGGCAAAAAACTGTTTTTT.

This sequence joins TRBV7-9 and TRBJ2-3; the match to TRBD2 covers 10 bases. Germline CDR1 SEHNR, CDR2 FQNEAQ (reference sequence). J lost 3 bases, V lost 6 bases, and 18 bases had no gene match. The CDR3 loop spans 19 amino acids. The chain's CDR3 is CASRGGRSGRAVVTDTQYF. The CDR3 DNA reads TGTGCCAGCAGGGGCGGCCGCAGCGGGAGGGCCGTGGTAACAGATACGCAGTATTTT.

This clonotype was seen repeatedly, ten times or more. The chain recombines TRBV7-9 with TRBJ1-2, with D possibly being TRBD1 (6 bases). V was pared by 5 bases and J by 4 bases, with 17 bases between. CDR3 length: 15 residues. The germline V gene has CDR1 SEHNR and CDR2 FQNEAQ (reference sequence). CDR3 amino acids: CASSLLRGPSYGYTF. The CDR3 DNA is TGTGCCAGCAGCCTCCTGCGGGGGCCCTCCTATGGCTACACCTTC.

In this sample, this clonotype turned up many times. This rearrangement joins TRBV6-2 or TRBV6-3 to TRBJ2-7, with a weak D call TRBD1 (6 bases). The germline V and J ends were trimmed by 8 bases and 0 bases, with 11 bases remaining between them. The V gene's germline CDR1 is MNHEY and CDR2 SVGEGT. The CDR3 is 13 amino acids. The CDR3 DNA reads TGTGCCAGCCAAAAGGGGGACTCCTACGAGCAGTACTTC. Translated, it gives CASQKGDSYEQYF.

The chain combines TRBV12-3 or TRBV12-4 with TRBJ1-4, with 7 nucleotides matching TRBD1. The CDR3 is 14 amino acids. V dropped 5 bases and J dropped 7; count of bases not matched to a gene: 7. This chain's CDR3 is CASSPRTGSEKLFF. CDR3 coding DNA: TGTGCCAGCAGTCCCCGGACAGGAAGTGAAAAACTGTTTTTT.

This clonotype was counted many times. The V call is TRBV5-1, the J call TRBJ2-3; D not certain. This CDR3 is 16 amino acids long. Germline CDR1 SGHRS, CDR2 YFSETQ. V gave up 5 bases and J gave up 0 bases, with 16 bases separating them. CDR3 DNA sequence: TGCGCCAGCAGACCCAGCTTATGGTTCAGCACAGATACGCAGTATTTT. It encodes CASRPSLWFSTDTQYF. Full variable domain (outside the CDR3, taken from reference TRBV5-1 and TRBJ2-3): KAGVTQTPRYLIKTRGQQVTLSCSPISGHRSVSWYQQTPGQGLQFLFEYFSETQRNKGNFPGRFSGRQFSNSRSEMNVSTLELGDSALYLCASRPSLWFSTDTQYFGPGTRLTVL.

This clonotype was recorded at least ten times. This chain connects TRBV7-8 to TRBJ1-1, with 8 bases identical to TRBD1. Germline assignment: CDR1 SGHVS and CDR2 FQNEAQ. Trimming at V came to 3 bases and at J to 6 bases, leaving 12 bases not matched to a gene. The CDR3 has 16 residues. CDR3 coding DNA: TGTGCCAGCAGCTTCGCCACCGGGACAGGTGCGGCTGAAGCTTTCTTT. Encoded protein: CASSFATGTGAAEAFF.

In its sample, this clonotype was seen many times. V and J are TRBV5-5 and TRBJ1-1; D possibly corresponds to TRBD1 (6 bases). The CDR3 extends over 15 amino acids. From germline, CDR1 is SGHKS and CDR2 YYEKEE (reference sequence). V was cut by 3 bases and J by 1 base, with 13 bases left in between. The CDR3 sequence: CASSYRQATNTEAFF. The CDR3 nucleotides read TGTGCCAGCAGCTACCGACAGGCGACGAACACTGAAGCTTTCTTT.

J is TRBJ1-5 and V is TRBV4-2; no clear D. V lost 1 base to trimming and J lost 4 bases, with 8 bases between them. Germline CDR1 reads LGHNA; CDR2 reads YNFKEQ. The CDR3 has 14 amino acids. CDR3 nucleotides: TGTGCCAGCAGCCAAGGGCAGACTAATCAGCCCCAGCATTTT. It is translated as CASSQGQTNQPQHF.

This clonotype was seen at least ten times. The V and J genes are TRBV28 and TRBJ2-2, with 9 bases that match TRBD1. The CDR3 loop spans 16 amino acids. Germline assignment: CDR1 MDHEN and CDR2 SYDVKM. The trim removed 4 bases at V and 5 bases at J, leaving 8 bases unmatched. The CDR3 sequence is CASSSTGGRWTGELFF. The CDR3, as DNA: TGTGCCAGCAGTTCTACAGGGGGCAGGTGGACCGGGGAGCTGTTTTTT. The variable domain in full, completed from reference TRBV28 and TRBJ2-2, reads DVKVTQSSRYLVKRTGEKVFLECVQDMDHENMFWYRQDPGLGLRLIYFSYDVKMKEKGDIPEGYSVSREKKERFSLILESASTNQTSMYLCASSSTGGRWTGELFFGEGSRLTVL.

Remarks on this clonotype: At one of its ends the junction is not consistent with the germline gene, which may arise from a read error. CDR3 sequence: CAGSGGLRDEQFF. CDR3 sequence (DNA): TGTGCCGGCAGTGGTGGCCTGAGGGATGAGCAGTTCTTC. The V gene is TRBV28, the J gene TRBJ2-1, with D perhaps matching TRBD2 (5 bases). Germline V gives CDR1 MDHEN, CDR2 SYDVKM. This CDR3 is 13 amino acids long.

The chain employs TRBV5-1 and TRBJ2-1; the match to TRBD2 covers 7 bases. This CDR3 spans 14 amino acids. Germline CDR1 is SGHRS and CDR2 is YFSETQ. V lost 4 bases to trimming and J lost 6 bases; unmatched junction nucleotides: 7. The CDR3 sequence: CASSLMTSLNEQFF. The CDR3 DNA reads as TGCGCCAGCAGCCTCATGACTAGCCTCAATGAGCAGTTCTTC.

This clonotype has a handful of counts. The chain links TRBV24-1 to TRBJ2-1; 7 bases fit TRBD2. Germline lookup yields CDR1 KGHDR and CDR2 SFDVKD. CDR3 length: 16 residues. Trimming took 2 bases from V and 0 from J; bases not matched to a gene: 3. The CDR3 reads CATSDSSGDSYNEQFF. For the CDR3, the DNA is TGTGCCACCAGTGATTCTAGCGGCGACTCCTACAATGAGCAGTTCTTC.